This T cell receptor beta chain stems from a study of cytomegalovirus exposure and HLA in healthy donors. CDR1 MNHEY and CDR2 SVGAGI come from the germline V gene. Trimming cost V 6 bases and J 11 bases; bases outside gene matches: 6. The CDR3 loop spans 11 amino acids. The PCR contained 60 Vbeta and 13 Jbeta primers. Profiling relied on immunoSEQ multiplex PCR, and the TCRdb table lists in-frame clones only, not all of them. The sample carries roughly 180,000 clones, approximately 81% recorded once. Source material: PBMCs. The sequence was collected from a boy younger than 18 in good health and CMV-seronegative. The V and J genes are TRBV6-5 and TRBJ1-1; 7 bases align to TRBD1. CDR3 loop: CASRKGATAFF. The CDR3 DNA follows: TGTGCCAGCAGGAAGGGGGCGACGGCTTTCTTT.